Following are 21 T cell receptor beta chains from one sample sequenced in a study of T cell changes during pregnancy in multiple sclerosis. Only in-frame clones appear in the TCRdb table, and some are missing; sequencing was by immunoSEQ multiplex PCR. The profile shows about 67,000 clones, 92% of them singletons. The sample in question was peripheral blood, obtained after pregnancy. Every receptor here comes from a female donor with multiple sclerosis, enrolled in a pregnancy study.

The chain uses TRBV15 and TRBJ2-7; 8 bases line up with TRBD2. V was clipped by 5 bases and J by 0 bases; unmatched bases: 6. CDR1 LNHNV and CDR2 YYDKDF come from the germline V gene (reference sequence). The CDR3 has 15 amino acids. The CDR3 nucleotides read TGTGCCACCAGCTTGGGGCGGGAGGCCTCCTACGAGCAGTACTTC. It is translated as CATSLGREASYEQYF.

The genes are TRBV11-2 and TRBJ2-1, with 7 positions matching TRBD1. J gave up 7 bases and V 4 bases, and 13 bases lay outside the gene matches. This CDR3 contains 16 residues. From germline, CDR1 is SGHAT and CDR2 FQNNGV. The CDR3 DNA sequence: TGTGCCAGCAGCTACAGGGGTGCAAGATGGGGGAATGAGCAGTTCTTC. It codes for CASSYRGARWGNEQFF.

CDR3 coding DNA: TGCGCCAGCAGCCCCCCGGGACACACAGTGAACCAGCCCCAGCATTTT. As protein: CASSPPGHTVNQPQHF. The chain uses TRBV4-1 and TRBJ1-5; D may be TRBD1 (6 bases). V was trimmed by 4 bases and J by 7 bases, leaving 20 bases between them. The CDR3 consists of 16 residues. The germline V gene has CDR1 MGHRA and CDR2 YSYEKL.

The chain links TRBV5-1 to TRBJ2-7, with D perhaps TRBD2 (5 bases). In germline, CDR1 is SGHRS, CDR2 YFSETQ. The CDR3 length is 13 residues. V lost 4 bases and J lost 3, with 11 bases in between. In DNA form, the CDR3 reads TGCGCCAGCAGCCAAAACCGGGGCTACGAGCAGTACTTC. Residues: CASSQNRGYEQYF.

This chain connects TRBV30 to TRBJ1-1, with a tentative D call TRBD1 (5 bases). Germline CDR1 reads GTSNPN; CDR2 reads SVGIG (reference sequence). CDR3 length equals 13 residues. V was trimmed by 2 bases and J by 2 bases, leaving 9 bases between them. The DNA for the CDR3 is TGTGCCTGGAGTACAGGAAAAAACACTGAAGCTTTCTTT. Protein sequence: CAWSTGKNTEAFF.

The chain recombines TRBV5-4 with TRBJ1-2, with 7 positions matching TRBD1. Germline CDR1 is SGHNT and CDR2 is YYREEE (reference sequence). This CDR3 contains 14 residues. V lost 0 bases and J lost 8; bases outside the gene matches: 7. The CDR3 DNA is TGTGCCAGCAGCTTGGGAGGGGACAGAATAGGCTACACCTTC. Translating it yields CASSLGGDRIGYTF. The full variable domain, completed using reference TRBV5-4 and TRBJ1-2, is ETGVTQSPTHLIKTRGQQVTLRCSSQSGHNTVSWYQQALGQGPQFIFQYYREEENGRGNFPPRFSGLQFPNYSSELNVNALELDDSALYLCASSLGGDRIGYTFGSGTRLTVV.

J is TRBJ2-6 and V is TRBV9; 9 nucleotides agree with TRBD2. CDR3 length: 16 amino acids. V trimming: 2 bases; J trimming: 3 bases; junction bases outside the gene matches: 3. The germline V gene encodes CDR1 SGDLS and CDR2 YYNGEE. Written as DNA, the CDR3 is TGTGCCAGCAGCGTGGGACTAGCAAGTGGGGCCAACGTCCTGACTTTC. This codes for CASSVGLASGANVLTF.

The rearrangement links TRBV28 to TRBJ1-1, with D perhaps matching TRBD1 (6 bases). CDR1 and CDR2 from the germline V gene are MDHEN and SYDVKM. This CDR3 has 12 residues. V was shortened by 10 bases and J by 2 bases, with 11 bases between the two germline ends. CDR3 sequence reads: CAINRDNTEAFF. The CDR3 DNA reads TGTGCCATTAACAGGGACAACACTGAAGCTTTCTTT.

The V call is TRBV27, the J call TRBJ2-7, with a tentative D call TRBD1 (6 bases). The length of the CDR3 is 17 residues. Germline CDR1 is MNHEY and CDR2 is SMNVEV (reference sequence). The V end lost 5 bases, the J end lost 0 bases, and 20 bases lay between the germline ends. CDR3 amino acids: CASSPWSRGDRSYEQYF. The CDR3 DNA sequence: TGTGCCAGCAGTCCTTGGTCCAGGGGAGACCGCTCCTACGAGCAGTACTTC.

This chain links TRBV6-5 with TRBJ1-5; D may be TRBD1 (6 bases). The germline V and J ends were trimmed by 6 bases and 5 bases, with 14 bases remaining between them. The germline V gene encodes CDR1 MNHEY and CDR2 SVGAGI. This CDR3 spans 14 amino acids. As DNA, the CDR3 is TGTGCCAGCAGCCCCTCAGGGGACCATCAGCCCCAGCATTTT. Its translation is CASSPSGDHQPQHF.

This rearrangement joins TRBV6-5 to TRBJ2-5; D possibly corresponds to TRBD2 (5 bases). Germline CDR1 reads MNHEY; CDR2 reads SVGAGI. Deletions cut 8 bases from V and 3 bases from J, with 7 bases between. The CDR3 contains 11 residues. CDR3 region: CASGRKETQYF. Here the CDR3 DNA reads TGTGCCAGCGGGAGAAAAGAGACCCAGTACTTC.

This clone is a singleton in its sample. The chain joins TRBV2 to TRBJ2-3, with TRBD1 identical over 7 bases. Germline loops: CDR1 SNHLY, CDR2 FYNNEI. V was clipped by 5 bases and J by 3 bases; unmatched bases: 2. CDR3 length equals 13 residues. CDR3 nucleotide sequence: TGTGCCAGCAGTCCGGGACAGACAGATACGCAGTATTTT. Translating gives CASSPGQTDTQYF.

V usage is TRBV11-3 and J usage is TRBJ2-1; 8 nucleotides match TRBD2. This CDR3 is built from 16 residues. V lost 4 bases, J lost 4 bases, and 9 bases stayed unmatched. Per germline, CDR1 SGHNT and CDR2 YENEEA. The CDR3 protein is CASSSSGRGVYNEQFF. CDR3 DNA: TGTGCCAGCAGCTCCAGCGGGAGAGGCGTTTACAATGAGCAGTTCTTC.

The rearrangement joins TRBV5-1 to TRBJ1-4; 8 nucleotides match TRBD1. Unmatched junction bases numbered 12, after V lost 4 bases and J lost 7 bases. Germline values: CDR1 SGHRS, CDR2 YFSETQ. The CDR3 spans 16 residues. DNA of the CDR3: TGCGCCAGCAGCGATCCTTCGACAGGGGATATTGAAAAACTGTTTTTT. Translation: CASSDPSTGDIEKLFF.

This clone was observed a single time. This rearrangement joins TRBV7-9 to TRBJ2-2; D is unclear. In germline, CDR1 is SEHNR, CDR2 FQNEAQ (reference sequence). The CDR3 length is 15 residues. Trimming took off 1 base at V and 2 bases at J, with 8 bases between the two ends. The CDR3 bases are TGTGCCAGCAGCTTAGTCAGGTCAAACACCGGGGAGCTGTTTTTT. Its translation is CASSLVRSNTGELFF.

The V and J genes are TRBV4-1 and TRBJ2-5; TRBD1 matches 7 bases. The J call is doubtful: the DNA matches TRBJ2-7 better. CDR1 is MGHRA and CDR2 is YSYEKL in the germline V gene. This CDR3 contains 15 residues. The CDR3 DNA sequence: TGCGCCAGCAGCCATATGCAGGGGGATGACTACGAGCAGTACTTC. Protein product: CASSHMQGDDYEQYF.

This chain's CDR3 is CASSQVSGSGANVLTF. The CDR3 coding sequence is TGTGCCAGCAGCCAGGTCAGTGGCTCTGGGGCCAACGTCCTGACTTTC. This chain joins TRBV4-2 and TRBJ2-6, with no clear D. This CDR3 comprises 16 residues. The V gene lost 3 bases and the J gene lost 0 bases, with 9 bases spanning the gap. The germline V gene has CDR1 LGHNA and CDR2 YNFKEQ.

This clone was seen just once. This chain links TRBV29-1 with TRBJ1-2; TRBD1 matches 12 bases. The germline V gene encodes CDR1 SQVTM and CDR2 ANQGSEA. The CDR3 loop spans 15 amino acids. V lost 4 bases and J lost 5; bases outside the gene matches: 8. CDR3 sequence reads: CSVGGTGGVGYGYTF. The DNA of the CDR3 is TGCAGCGTTGGAGGGACAGGGGGCGTCGGGTATGGCTACACCTTC.

In DNA form, the CDR3 reads TGTGCCACCCTCGACAGGGTCTACCCTGGGGCCAACGTCCTGACTTTC. As protein: CATLDRVYPGANVLTF. V gene TRBV6-6 combines with J gene TRBJ2-6; TRBD1 matches at 7 bases. Germline V lookup: CDR1 MNHNY, CDR2 SVGAGI (reference sequence). Trimming at V came to 10 bases and at J to 2 bases, leaving 11 bases not matched to a gene. CDR3 length: 16 amino acids.

The chain is built from TRBV9 and TRBJ2-7; 9 nucleotides align to TRBD1. J lost 6 bases, V lost 4 bases, and 8 bases had no gene match. Germline loops: CDR1 SGDLS, CDR2 YYNGEE. The CDR3 covers 14 residues. The CDR3: CASSPSGQGREQYF. CDR3 in DNA: TGTGCCAGCAGCCCATCGGGACAGGGACGCGAGCAGTACTTC.

The rearrangement uses TRBV6-5 and TRBJ1-1; D ambiguous. Germline loops: CDR1 MNHEY, CDR2 SVGAGI. V lost 7 bases and J lost 2, with 11 bases in between. The CDR3 runs 13 residues. This CDR3 is CASKRLTNTEAFF. The DNA of the CDR3 is TGTGCCAGCAAGAGGTTGACTAACACTGAAGCTTTCTTT.